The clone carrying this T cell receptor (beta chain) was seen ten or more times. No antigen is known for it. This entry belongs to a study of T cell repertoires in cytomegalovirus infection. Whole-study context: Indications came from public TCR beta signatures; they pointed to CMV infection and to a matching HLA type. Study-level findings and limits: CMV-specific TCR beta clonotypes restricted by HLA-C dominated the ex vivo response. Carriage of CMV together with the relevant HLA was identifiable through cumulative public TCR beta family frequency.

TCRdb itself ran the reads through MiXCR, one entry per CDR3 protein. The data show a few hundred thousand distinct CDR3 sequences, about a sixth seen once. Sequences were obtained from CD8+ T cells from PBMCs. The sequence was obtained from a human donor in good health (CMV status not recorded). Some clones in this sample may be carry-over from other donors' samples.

CDR3 sequence: CASSFGWQIKETQYF. The CDR3, as DNA: TGTGCCAGCAGCTTCGGGTGGCAGATTAAAGAGACCCAGTACTTC. The chain employs TRBV7-9 and TRBJ2-5, with D hard to call. This CDR3 has 15 residues. Germline-derived CDR1 and CDR2 are SEHNR and FQNEAQ (reference sequence). Trimming removed 3 bases from V and 3 bases from J, with 14 bases in between.